The 10 T cell receptor beta chains reported below all come from one sample, sequenced in a study of Ad26.COV2.S vaccination and SARS-CoV-2 variants. Treatment indicated: about 20 received Ad26.COV2.S at low or high dose, single or two shots; a few received placebo; per-sample allocation not given. Sampling was done on day 63 after the first vaccine or placebo injection. Data came from immunoSEQ multiplex PCR; TCRdb stores just in-frame clones and leaves some out. The sample includes hundreds of thousands of clones, around 89% of them seen just once. The material sequenced was peripheral blood, taken in a trial of Ad26.COV2.S vaccine versus placebo. The source is a person aged 18-65 years who received the Ad26.COV2.S COVID-19 vaccine or a placebo.

This clone was seen only a few times. The genes are TRBV2 and TRBJ1-4; D is ambiguous. Germline assignment: CDR1 SNHLY and CDR2 FYNNEI. V lost 7 bases and J lost 7, with 16 bases in between. The CDR3 runs to 14 residues. The CDR3 DNA follows: TGTGCCAGCAAAGAGGTATCACTTGGTGAAAAACTGTTTTTT. Amino acids: CASKEVSLGEKLFF.

The V and J genes are TRBV7-2 and TRBJ1-3; 7 bases fit TRBD1. J lost 1 base, V lost 3 bases, and 9 bases had no gene match. CDR3 length equals 17 residues. Looked up from germline, CDR1 is SGHTA and CDR2 is FQGNSA. CDR3 sequence (DNA): TGTGCCAGCAGCTTCTTACCAACGACAGGGTCTGGAAACACCATATATTTT. This encodes CASSFLPTTGSGNTIYF.

V usage is TRBV15 and J usage is TRBJ1-4, with D hard to call. V shed 0 bases and J shed 7 bases, with 9 bases lying between them. The CDR3 is made up of 14 amino acids. The germline gives CDR1 LNHNV, CDR2 YYDKDF (reference sequence). The CDR3 is CATSRDRTAEKLFF. The CDR3 bases are TGTGCCACCAGCAGAGATAGAACGGCTGAAAAACTGTTTTTT.

The chain couples TRBV29-1 to TRBJ2-2; D tentatively fits TRBD1 or TRBD2 (7 bases each). The CDR3 is made up of 16 amino acids. CDR1 is SQVTM and CDR2 is ANQGSEA in the germline V gene. V was shortened by 0 bases and J by 4 bases, with 15 bases between the two germline ends. The CDR3 is CSVEDRGGGGTGELFF. For the CDR3, the DNA is TGCAGCGTTGAAGATAGGGGAGGGGGCGGCACCGGGGAGCTGTTTTTT.

The CDR3 region is CASSLQNTDTQYF. CDR3 in DNA: TGTGCCAGCAGCCTTCAAAACACAGATACGCAGTATTTT. The chain recombines TRBV5-4 with TRBJ2-3; D not resolved. The CDR3 extends over 13 amino acids. V was shortened by 4 bases and J by 2 bases, with 8 bases between the two germline ends. Germline CDR1 is SGHNT and CDR2 is YYREEE (reference sequence).

The rearrangement links TRBV6-5 to TRBJ2-4; D is unresolved. The germline V gene has CDR1 MNHEY and CDR2 SVGAGI. The V end lost 6 bases, the J end lost 4 bases, and 7 bases lay between the germline ends. The CDR3 runs to 12 residues. The CDR3 protein is CASRDLKNIQYF. CDR3 bases: TGTGCCAGCAGGGACCTTAAAAACATTCAGTACTTC.

This clone was detected once. The chain employs TRBV30 and TRBJ1-5, with 9 bases aligning to TRBD1. Looked up from germline, CDR1 is GTSNPN and CDR2 is SVGIG (reference sequence). Losses at the gene ends were 2 bases for V and 6 bases for J; bases not matched to a gene: 8. This CDR3 contains 15 residues. The CDR3 is CAWSSTGGGSQPQHF. The DNA for the CDR3 is TGTGCCTGGAGTTCGACAGGGGGTGGCTCTCAGCCCCAGCATTTT.

The genes are TRBV5-1 and TRBJ2-3, with D unresolved. The germline CDR1 and CDR2 sequences are SGHRS and YFSETQ. This CDR3 spans 15 amino acids. Trimming pared 2 bases from V and 0 bases from J, leaving 10 bases between. The CDR3 nucleotides are TGCGCCAGCAGCTTTGTGGGGATTAGCACAGATACGCAGTATTTT. It translates to CASSFVGISTDTQYF.

The chain joins TRBV3-1 (or the pseudogene TRBV3-2) to TRBJ1-5; unclear D gene. CDR1 and CDR2 (germline): LGHDT, YNNKEL (reference sequence). Trimming cost V 0 bases and J 6 bases, with 12 bases left between them. This CDR3 is built from 15 residues. The CDR3 nucleotides read TGTGCCAGCAGCCAAGAATGGGGAGGATGTCAGCCCCAGCATTTT. It encodes CASSQEWGGCQPQHF.

This clone was picked up many times. The rearrangement links TRBV4-3 to TRBJ2-7; TRBD1 is a possible D gene (6 bases). The V end was cut by 1 base, the J end by 5 bases, with 12 bases between. The CDR3 totals 14 residues. Germline lookup yields CDR1 LGHNA and CDR2 YSLEER. CDR3 sequence reads: CASSQVTGIDEQYF. CDR3 in DNA: TGCGCCAGCAGCCAAGTCACAGGGATCGACGAGCAGTACTTC.